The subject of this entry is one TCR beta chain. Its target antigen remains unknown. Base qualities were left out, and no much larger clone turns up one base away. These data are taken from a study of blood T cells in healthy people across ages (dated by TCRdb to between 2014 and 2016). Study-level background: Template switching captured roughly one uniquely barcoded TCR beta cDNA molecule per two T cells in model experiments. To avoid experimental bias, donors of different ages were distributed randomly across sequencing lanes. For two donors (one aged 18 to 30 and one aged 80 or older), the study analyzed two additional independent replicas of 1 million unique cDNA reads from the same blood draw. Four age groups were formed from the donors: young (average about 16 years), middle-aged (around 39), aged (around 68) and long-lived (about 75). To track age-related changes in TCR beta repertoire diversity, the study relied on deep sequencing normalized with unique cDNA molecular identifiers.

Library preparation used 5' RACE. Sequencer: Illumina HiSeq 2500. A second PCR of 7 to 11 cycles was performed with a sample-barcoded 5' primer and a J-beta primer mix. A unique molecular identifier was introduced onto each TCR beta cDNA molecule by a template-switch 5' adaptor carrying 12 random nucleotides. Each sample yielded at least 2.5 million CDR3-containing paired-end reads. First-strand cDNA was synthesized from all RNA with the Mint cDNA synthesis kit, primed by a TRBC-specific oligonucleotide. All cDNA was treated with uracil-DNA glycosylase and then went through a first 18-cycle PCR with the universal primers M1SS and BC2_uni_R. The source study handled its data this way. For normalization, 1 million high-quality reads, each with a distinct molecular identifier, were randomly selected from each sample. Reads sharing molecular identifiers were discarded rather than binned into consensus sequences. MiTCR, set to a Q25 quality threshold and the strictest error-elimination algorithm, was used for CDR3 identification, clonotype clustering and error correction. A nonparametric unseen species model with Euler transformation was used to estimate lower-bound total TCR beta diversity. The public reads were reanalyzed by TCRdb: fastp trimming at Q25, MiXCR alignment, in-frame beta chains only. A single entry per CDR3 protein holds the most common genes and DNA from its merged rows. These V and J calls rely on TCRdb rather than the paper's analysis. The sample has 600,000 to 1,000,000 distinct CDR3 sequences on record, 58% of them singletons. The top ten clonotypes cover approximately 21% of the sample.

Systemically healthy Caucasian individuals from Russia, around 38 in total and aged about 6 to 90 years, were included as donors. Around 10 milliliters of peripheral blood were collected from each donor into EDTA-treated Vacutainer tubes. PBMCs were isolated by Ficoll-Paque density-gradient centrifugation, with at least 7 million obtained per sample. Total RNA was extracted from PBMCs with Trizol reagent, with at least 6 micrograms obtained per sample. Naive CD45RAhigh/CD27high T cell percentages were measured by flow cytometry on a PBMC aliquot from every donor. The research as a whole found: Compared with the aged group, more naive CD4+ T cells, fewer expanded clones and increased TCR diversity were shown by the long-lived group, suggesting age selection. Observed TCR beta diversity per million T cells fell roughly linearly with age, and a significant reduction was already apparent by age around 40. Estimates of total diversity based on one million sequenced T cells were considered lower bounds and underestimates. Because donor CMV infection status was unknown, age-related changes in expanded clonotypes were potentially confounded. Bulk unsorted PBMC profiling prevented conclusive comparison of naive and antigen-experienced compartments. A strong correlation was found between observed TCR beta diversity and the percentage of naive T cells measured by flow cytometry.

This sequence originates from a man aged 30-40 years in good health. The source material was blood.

The CDR3 here reads CASLGTGPEQFF. The sequence in DNA is TGTGCCAGCCTCGGGACAGGGCCGGAGCAGTTCTTC. The sequence links TRBV6-2 or TRBV6-3 to TRBJ2-1; 9 junctional bases match TRBD1. V trim: 8 bases; J trim: 10 bases; unmatched bases: 6. Taken from the germline V gene, the CDR1 and CDR2 loops are MNHEY and SVGEGT. CDR3 length: 12 amino acids, cysteine to phenylalanine. Kept here is only the CDR3 DNA, which spans 36 bases and is read in frame from base 1.